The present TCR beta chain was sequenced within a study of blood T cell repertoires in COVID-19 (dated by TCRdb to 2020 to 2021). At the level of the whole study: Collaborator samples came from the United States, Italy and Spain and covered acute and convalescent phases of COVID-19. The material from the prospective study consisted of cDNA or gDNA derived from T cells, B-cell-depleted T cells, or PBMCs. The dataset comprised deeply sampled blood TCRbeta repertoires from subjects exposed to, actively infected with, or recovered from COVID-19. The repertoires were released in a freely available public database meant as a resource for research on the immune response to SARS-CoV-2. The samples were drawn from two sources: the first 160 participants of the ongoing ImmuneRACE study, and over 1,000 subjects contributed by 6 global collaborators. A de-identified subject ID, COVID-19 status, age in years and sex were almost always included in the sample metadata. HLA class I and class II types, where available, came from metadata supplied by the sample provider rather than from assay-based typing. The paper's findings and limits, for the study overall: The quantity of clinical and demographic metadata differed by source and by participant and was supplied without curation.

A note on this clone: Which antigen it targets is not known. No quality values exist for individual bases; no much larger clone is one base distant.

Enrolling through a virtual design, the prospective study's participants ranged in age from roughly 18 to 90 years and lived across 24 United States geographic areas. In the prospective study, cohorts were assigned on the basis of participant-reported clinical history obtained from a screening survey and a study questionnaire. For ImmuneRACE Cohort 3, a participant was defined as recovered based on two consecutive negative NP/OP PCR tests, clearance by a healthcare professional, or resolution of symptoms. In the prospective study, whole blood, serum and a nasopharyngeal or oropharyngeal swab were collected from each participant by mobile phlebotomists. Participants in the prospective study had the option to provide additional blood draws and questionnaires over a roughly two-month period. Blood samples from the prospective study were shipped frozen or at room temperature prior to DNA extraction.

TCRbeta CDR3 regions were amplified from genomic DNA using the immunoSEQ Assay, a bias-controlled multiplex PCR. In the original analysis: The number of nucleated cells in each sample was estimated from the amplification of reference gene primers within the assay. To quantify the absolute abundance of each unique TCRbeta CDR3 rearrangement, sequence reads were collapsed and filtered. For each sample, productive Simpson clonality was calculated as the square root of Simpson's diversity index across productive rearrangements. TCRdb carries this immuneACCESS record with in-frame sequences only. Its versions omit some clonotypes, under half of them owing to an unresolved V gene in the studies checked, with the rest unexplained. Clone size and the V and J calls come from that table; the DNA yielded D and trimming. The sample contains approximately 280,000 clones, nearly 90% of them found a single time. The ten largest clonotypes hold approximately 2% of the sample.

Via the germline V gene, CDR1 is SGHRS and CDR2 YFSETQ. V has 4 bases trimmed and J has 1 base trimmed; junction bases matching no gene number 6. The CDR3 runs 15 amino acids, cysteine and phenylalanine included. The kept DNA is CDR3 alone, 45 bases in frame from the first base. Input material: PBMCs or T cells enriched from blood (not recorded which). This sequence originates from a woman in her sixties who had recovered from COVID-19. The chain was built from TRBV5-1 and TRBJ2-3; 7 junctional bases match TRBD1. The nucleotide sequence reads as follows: TGCGCCAGCAGCACAGGACAGGCCCGCACAGATACGCAGTATTTT. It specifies CASSTGQARTDTQYF.